The following is a TCR beta chain sequence with its context. Its target is not known. Assay used: immunoSEQ multiplex PCR; TCRdb lists only in-frame clones, some missing. Of about 90,000 clones detected, around 89% appear once; the ten largest clones hold 0.28%. These data come from a study of graft-versus-host responses after intestinal transplantation. Whole-study context: Recipients across the board were started on anti-thymocyte globulin induction, then kept on tacrolimus and steroids for two to three years.

General study findings and limits: Where graft-donor T cell macrochimerism was present, patients had high graft-versus-host to host-versus-graft clonal ratios in allografts. Maximum circulating GvH clone levels tracked with early post-transplant HvG decreases. GvH clonotypes were identified within recipient marrow, with a subset emerging first in ileum or blood.

This CDR3 spans 15 amino acids. V lost 0 bases and J lost 2, with 12 bases in between. CDR1 SGHRS and CDR2 YFSETQ come from the germline V gene. The rearrangement uses TRBV5-1 and TRBJ2-7, with D possibly TRBD2 on 5 matching bases. This clonotype was sampled from a human donor who was the organ donor for an intestinal transplant. Specimen: unstimulated CD4+ T cells sorted from spleen or lymph node cells, collected before transplant. The CDR3 spells CASSLDPGRAYEQYF. CDR3 nucleotides: TGCGCCAGCAGCTTGGACCCGGGAAGGGCCTACGAGCAGTACTTC.